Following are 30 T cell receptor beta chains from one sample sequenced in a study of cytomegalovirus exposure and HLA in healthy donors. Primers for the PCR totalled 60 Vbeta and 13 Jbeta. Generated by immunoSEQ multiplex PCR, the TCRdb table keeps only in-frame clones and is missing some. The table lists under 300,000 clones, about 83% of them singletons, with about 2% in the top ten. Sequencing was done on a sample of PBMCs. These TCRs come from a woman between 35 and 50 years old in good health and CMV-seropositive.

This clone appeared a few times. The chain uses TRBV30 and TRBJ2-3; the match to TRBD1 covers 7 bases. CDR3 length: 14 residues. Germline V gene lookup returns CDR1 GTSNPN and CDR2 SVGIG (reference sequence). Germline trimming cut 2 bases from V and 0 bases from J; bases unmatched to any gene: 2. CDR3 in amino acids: CAWSRDSSTDTQYF. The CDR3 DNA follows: TGTGCCTGGAGTCGGGACAGTAGCACAGATACGCAGTATTTT.

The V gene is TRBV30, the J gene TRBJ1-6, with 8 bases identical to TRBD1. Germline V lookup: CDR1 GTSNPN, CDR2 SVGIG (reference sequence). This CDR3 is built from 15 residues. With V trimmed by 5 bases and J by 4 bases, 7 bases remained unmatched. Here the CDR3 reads CAWAGTGFYNSPLHF. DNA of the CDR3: TGTGCCTGGGCCGGGACAGGCTTTTATAATTCACCCCTCCACTTT.

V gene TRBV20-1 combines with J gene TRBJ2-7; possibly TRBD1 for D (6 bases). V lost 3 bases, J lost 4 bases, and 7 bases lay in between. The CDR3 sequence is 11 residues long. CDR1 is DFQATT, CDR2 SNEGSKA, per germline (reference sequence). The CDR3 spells CSARGAYEQYF. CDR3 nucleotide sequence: TGCAGTGCTAGGGGGGCTTACGAGCAGTACTTC.

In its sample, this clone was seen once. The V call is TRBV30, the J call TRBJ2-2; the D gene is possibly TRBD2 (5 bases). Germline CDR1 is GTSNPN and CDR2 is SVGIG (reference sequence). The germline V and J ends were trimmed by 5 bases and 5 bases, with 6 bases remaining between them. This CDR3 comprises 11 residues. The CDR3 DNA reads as TGTGCCTGGGGACTTACCGGGGAGCTGTTTTTT. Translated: CAWGLTGELFF.

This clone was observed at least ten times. The CDR3: CASSETGVMNTEAFF. The CDR3 coding sequence is TGTGCCAGCAGTGAGACTGGAGTGATGAACACTGAAGCTTTCTTT. The chain has TRBV2 and TRBJ1-1; D unclear. Germline CDR1 reads SNHLY; CDR2 reads FYNNEI. V gave up 3 bases and J gave up 0 bases, with 11 bases separating them. The CDR3 loop spans 15 amino acids.

Here the CDR3 reads CASRPSGQGVNYGYTF. CDR3 bases: TGTGCCAGCAGGCCCTCCGGACAGGGGGTCAACTATGGCTACACCTTC. This rearrangement joins TRBV28 to TRBJ1-2; TRBD1 matches at 10 bases. V shed 6 bases, J shed 2 bases, and the junction held 9 bases outside the gene matches. The germline gives CDR1 MDHEN, CDR2 SYDVKM. This CDR3 is 16 amino acids long.

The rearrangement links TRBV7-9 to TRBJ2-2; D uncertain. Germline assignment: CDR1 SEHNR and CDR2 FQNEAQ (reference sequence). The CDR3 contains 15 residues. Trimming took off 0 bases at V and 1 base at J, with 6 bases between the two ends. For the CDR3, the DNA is TGTGCCAGCAGCTTAGCGCTAATGAACACCGGGGAGCTGTTTTTT. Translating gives CASSLALMNTGELFF.

CDR3 protein: CASSYGTGTYGYTF. Here the CDR3 DNA reads TGTGCCAGCAGTTACGGGACAGGGACTTATGGCTACACCTTC. The chain links TRBV6-5 to TRBJ1-2; 9 bases map to TRBD1. This CDR3 has 14 residues. The ends lost 2 bases at V and 5 bases at J; junction bases unmatched: 3. Per germline, CDR1 MNHEY and CDR2 SVGAGI.

CDR3 amino acids: CASSLGAAGDTQYF. The CDR3 coding sequence is TGTGCCAGCAGCTTAGGGGCAGCCGGGGATACGCAGTATTTT. The rearrangement uses TRBV7-3 and TRBJ2-3, with TRBD1 as a possible D gene (5 bases). This CDR3 has 14 residues. V was cut by 2 bases and J by 6 bases, with 12 bases left in between. Germline-derived CDR1 and CDR2 are SGHTA and FQGTGA.

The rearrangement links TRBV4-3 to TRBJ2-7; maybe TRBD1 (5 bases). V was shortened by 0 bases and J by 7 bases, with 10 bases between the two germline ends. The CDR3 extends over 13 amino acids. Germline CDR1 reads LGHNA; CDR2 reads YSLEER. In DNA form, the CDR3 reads TGCGCCAGCAGCCAAGATCTTGACAGAGAGCAGTACTTC. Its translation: CASSQDLDREQYF.

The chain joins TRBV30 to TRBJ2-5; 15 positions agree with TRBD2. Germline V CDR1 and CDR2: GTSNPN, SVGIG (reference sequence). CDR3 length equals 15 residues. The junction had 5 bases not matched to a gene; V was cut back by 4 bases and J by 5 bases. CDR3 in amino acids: CAWKGLAGGGETQYF. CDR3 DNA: TGTGCCTGGAAGGGACTAGCGGGAGGTGGGGAGACCCAGTACTTC.

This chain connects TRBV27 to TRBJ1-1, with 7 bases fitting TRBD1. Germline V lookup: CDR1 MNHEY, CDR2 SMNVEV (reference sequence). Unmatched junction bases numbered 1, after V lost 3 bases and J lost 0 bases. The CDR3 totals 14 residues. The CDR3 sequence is CASSFGTVNTEAFF. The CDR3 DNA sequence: TGTGCCAGCAGTTTCGGGACAGTGAACACTGAAGCTTTCTTT.

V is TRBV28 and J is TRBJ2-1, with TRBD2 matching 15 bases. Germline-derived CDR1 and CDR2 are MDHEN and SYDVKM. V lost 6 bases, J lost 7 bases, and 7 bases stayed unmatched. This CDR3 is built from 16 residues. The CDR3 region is CASSRGLAGGLNEQFF. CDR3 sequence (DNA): TGTGCCAGCAGCCGAGGACTAGCGGGAGGGTTAAATGAGCAGTTCTTC.

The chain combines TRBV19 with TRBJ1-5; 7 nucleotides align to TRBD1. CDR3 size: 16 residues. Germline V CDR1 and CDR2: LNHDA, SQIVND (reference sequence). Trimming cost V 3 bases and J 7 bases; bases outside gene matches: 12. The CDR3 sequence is CASSMGSGQGGQPQHF. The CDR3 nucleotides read TGTGCCAGTAGTATGGGTTCAGGGCAGGGGGGACAGCCCCAGCATTTT.

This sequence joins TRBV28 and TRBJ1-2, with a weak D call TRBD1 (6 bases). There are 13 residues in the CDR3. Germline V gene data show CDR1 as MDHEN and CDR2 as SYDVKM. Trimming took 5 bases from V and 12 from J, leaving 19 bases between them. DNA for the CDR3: TGTGCCAGCAGTACCCGTTACAGGGCGGGCGACACCTTC. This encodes CASSTRYRAGDTF.

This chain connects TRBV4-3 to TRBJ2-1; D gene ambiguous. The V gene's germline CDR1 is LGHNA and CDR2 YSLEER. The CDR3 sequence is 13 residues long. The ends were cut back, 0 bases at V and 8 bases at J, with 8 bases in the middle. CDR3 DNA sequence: TGCGCCAGCAGCCAAGATGTATCTTATGAGCAGTTCTTC. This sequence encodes CASSQDVSYEQFF.

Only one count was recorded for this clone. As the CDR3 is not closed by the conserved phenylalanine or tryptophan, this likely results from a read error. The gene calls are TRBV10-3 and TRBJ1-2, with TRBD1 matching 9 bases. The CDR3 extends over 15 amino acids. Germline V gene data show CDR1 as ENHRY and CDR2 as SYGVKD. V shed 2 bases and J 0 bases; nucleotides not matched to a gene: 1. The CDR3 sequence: CAISEGQGPNYGYTL. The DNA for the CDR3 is TGTGCCATCAGTGAGGGACAGGGGCCTAACTATGGCTACACCCTC.

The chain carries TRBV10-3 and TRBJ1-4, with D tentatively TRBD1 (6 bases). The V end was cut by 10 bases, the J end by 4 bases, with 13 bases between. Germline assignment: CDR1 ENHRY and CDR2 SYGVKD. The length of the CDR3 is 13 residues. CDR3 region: CATRTAGNEKLFF. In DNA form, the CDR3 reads TGTGCCACCAGGACAGCGGGTAATGAAAAACTGTTTTTT.

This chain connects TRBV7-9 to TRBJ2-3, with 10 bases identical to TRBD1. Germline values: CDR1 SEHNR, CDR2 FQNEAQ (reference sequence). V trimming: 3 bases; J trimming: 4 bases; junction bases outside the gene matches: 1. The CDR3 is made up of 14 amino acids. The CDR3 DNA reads TGTGCCAGCAGCTTGGACAGGGGGGCAGATACGCAGTATTTT. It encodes CASSLDRGADTQYF.

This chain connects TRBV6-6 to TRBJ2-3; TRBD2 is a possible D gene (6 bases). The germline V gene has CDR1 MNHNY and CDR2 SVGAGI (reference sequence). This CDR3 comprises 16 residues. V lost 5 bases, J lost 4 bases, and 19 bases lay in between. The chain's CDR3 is CASSQGRGGGADTQYF. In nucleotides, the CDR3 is TGTGCCAGCAGTCAGGGAAGGGGAGGTGGAGCAGATACGCAGTATTTT.

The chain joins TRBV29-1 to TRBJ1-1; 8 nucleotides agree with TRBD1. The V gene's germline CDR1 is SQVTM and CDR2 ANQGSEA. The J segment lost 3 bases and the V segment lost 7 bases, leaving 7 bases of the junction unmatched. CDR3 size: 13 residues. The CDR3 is CSARQGRDTEAFF. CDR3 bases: TGCAGCGCCCGACAGGGGAGGGACACTGAAGCTTTCTTT.

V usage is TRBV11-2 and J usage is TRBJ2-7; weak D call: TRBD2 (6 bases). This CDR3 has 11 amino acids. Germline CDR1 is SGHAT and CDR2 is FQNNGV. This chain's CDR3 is CAAGLSYEQYF. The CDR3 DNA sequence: TGTGCGGCGGGGTTGTCCTACGAGCAGTACTTC.

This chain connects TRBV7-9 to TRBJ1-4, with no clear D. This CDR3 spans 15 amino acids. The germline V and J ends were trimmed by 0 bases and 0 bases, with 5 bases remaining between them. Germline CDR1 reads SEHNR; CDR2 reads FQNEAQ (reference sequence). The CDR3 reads CASSLAAPTNEKLFF. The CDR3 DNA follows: TGTGCCAGCAGCTTAGCAGCTCCAACTAATGAAAAACTGTTTTTT.

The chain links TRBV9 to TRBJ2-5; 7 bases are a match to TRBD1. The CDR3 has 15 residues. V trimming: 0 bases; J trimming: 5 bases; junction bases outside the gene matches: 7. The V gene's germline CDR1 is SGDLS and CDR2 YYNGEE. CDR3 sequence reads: CASSVERGLTETQYF. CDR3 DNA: TGTGCCAGCAGCGTAGAAAGGGGGCTTACGGAGACCCAGTACTTC.

Here the CDR3 DNA reads TGTGCCAGCAGTTTGCAGGGCCTCACCTACGAGCAGTACTTC. This translates into CASSLQGLTYEQYF. V and J are TRBV27 and TRBJ2-7, with D perhaps TRBD1 (5 bases). V shed 3 bases and J shed 2 bases, with 11 bases lying between them. Germline assignment: CDR1 MNHEY and CDR2 SMNVEV (reference sequence). The CDR3 has 14 amino acids.

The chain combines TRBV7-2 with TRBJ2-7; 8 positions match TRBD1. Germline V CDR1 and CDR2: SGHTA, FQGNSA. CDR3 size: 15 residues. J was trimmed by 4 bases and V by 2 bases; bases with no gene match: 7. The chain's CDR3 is CASSLRAGGPYEQYF. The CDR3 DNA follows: TGTGCCAGCAGCTTACGGGCAGGGGGCCCTTACGAGCAGTACTTC.

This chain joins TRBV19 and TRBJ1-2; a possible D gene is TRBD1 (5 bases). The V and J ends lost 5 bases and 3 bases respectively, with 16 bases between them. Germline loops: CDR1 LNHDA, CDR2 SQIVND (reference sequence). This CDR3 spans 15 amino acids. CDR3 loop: CASSSGNRSHYGYTF. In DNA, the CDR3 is TGTGCCAGTAGTTCCGGCAACAGGTCCCACTATGGCTACACCTTC. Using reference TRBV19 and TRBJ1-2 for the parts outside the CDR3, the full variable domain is DGGITQSPKYLFRKEGQNVTLSCEQNLNHDAMYWYRQDPGQGLRLIYYSQIVNDFQKGDIAEGYSVSREKKESFPLTVTSAQKNPTAFYLCASSSGNRSHYGYTFGSGTRLTVV.

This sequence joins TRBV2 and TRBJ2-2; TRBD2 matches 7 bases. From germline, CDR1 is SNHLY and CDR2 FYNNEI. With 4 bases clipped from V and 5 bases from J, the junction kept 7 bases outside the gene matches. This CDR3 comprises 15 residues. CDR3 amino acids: CASSGTSIPTGELFF. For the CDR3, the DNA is TGTGCCAGCAGTGGGACTAGTATACCAACCGGGGAGCTGTTTTTT. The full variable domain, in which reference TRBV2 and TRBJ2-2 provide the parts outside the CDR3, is EPEVTQTPSHQVTQMGQEVILRCVPISNHLYFYWYRQILGQKVEFLVSFYNNEISEKSEIFDDQFSVERPDGSNFTLKIRSTKLEDSAMYFCASSGTSIPTGELFFGEGSRLTVL.

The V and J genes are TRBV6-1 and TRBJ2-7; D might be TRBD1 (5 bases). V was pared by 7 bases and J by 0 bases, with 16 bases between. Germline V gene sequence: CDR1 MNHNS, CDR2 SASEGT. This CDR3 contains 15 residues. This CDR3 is CASTGLRRDSYEQYF. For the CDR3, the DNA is TGTGCCAGCACAGGTCTTCGCAGGGACTCCTACGAGCAGTACTTC.

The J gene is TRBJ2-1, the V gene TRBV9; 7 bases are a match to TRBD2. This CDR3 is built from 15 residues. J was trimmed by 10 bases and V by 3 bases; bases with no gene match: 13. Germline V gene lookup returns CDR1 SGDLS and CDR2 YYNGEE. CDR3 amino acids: CASSARDYPSGEQFF. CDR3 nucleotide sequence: TGTGCCAGCAGCGCAAGGGACTACCCATCAGGGGAGCAGTTCTTC.